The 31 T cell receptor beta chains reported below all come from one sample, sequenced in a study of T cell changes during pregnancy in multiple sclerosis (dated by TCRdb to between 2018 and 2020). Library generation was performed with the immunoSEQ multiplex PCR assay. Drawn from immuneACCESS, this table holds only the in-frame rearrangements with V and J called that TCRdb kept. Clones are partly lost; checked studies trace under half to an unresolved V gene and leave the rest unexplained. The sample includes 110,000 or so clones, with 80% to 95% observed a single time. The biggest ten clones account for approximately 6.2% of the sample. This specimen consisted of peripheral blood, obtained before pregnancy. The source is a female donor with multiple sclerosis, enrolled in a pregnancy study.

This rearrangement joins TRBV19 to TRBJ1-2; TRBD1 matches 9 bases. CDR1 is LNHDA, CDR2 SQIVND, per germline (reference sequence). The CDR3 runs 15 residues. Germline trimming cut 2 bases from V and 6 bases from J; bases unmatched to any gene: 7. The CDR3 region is CASSISRDRVNGYTF. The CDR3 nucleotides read TGTGCCAGTAGTATATCCCGGGACAGGGTAAATGGCTACACCTTC.

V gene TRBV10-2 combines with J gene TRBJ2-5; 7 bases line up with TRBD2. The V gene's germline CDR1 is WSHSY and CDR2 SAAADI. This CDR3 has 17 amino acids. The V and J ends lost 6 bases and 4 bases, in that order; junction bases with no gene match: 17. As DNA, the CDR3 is TGCGCCAGCAGGGCCCTTCCGGGACTACACCCCACAGAGACCCAGTACTTC. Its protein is CASRALPGLHPTETQYF.

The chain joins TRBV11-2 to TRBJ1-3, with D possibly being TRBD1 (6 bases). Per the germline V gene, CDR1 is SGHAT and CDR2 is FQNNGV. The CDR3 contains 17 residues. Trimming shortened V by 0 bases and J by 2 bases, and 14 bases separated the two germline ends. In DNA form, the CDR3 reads TGTGCCAGCAGCTTAGATTTGGCCAGGGGTACTGGAAACACCATATATTTT. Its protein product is CASSLDLARGTGNTIYF. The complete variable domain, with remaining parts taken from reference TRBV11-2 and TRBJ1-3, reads EAGVAQSPRYKIIEKRQSVAFWCNPISGHATLYWYQQILGQGPKLLIQFQNNGVVDDSQLPKDRFSAERLKGVDSTLKIQPAKLEDSAVYLCASSLDLARGTGNTIYFGEGSWLTVV.

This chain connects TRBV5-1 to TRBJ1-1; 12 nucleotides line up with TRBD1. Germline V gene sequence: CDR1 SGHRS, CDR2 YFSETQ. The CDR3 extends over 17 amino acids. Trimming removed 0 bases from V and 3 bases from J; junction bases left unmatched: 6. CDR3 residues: CASSLEGQGAYDTEAFF. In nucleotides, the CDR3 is TGCGCCAGCAGCTTGGAGGGACAGGGGGCGTATGACACTGAAGCTTTCTTT. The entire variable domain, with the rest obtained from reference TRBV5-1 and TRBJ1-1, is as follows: KAGVTQTPRYLIKTRGQQVTLSCSPISGHRSVSWYQQTPGQGLQFLFEYFSETQRNKGNFPGRFSGRQFSNSRSEMNVSTLELGDSALYLCASSLEGQGAYDTEAFFGQGTRLTVV.

This chain's CDR3 is CASSEAGIYSYEQYF. The CDR3 DNA reads as TGTGCCAGCAGTGAGGCAGGCATTTATTCCTACGAGCAGTACTTC. This chain links TRBV2 with TRBJ2-7; D gene uncertain. Germline assignment: CDR1 SNHLY and CDR2 FYNNEI. Trimming took off 3 bases at V and 1 base at J, with 13 bases between the two ends. The CDR3 length is 15 residues.

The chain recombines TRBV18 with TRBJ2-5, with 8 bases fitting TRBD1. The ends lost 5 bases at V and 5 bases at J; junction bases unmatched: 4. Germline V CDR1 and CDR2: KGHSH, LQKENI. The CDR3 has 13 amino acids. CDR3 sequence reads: CASSSRQGETQYF. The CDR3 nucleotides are TGTGCCAGCTCATCCCGACAGGGGGAGACCCAGTACTTC.

The CDR3 DNA sequence: TGTGCCAGCAGCGTTTCGGGAGAACTCTCCTACAATGAGCAGTTCTTC. This codes for CASSVSGELSYNEQFF. The gene calls are TRBV9 and TRBJ2-1, with D maybe TRBD2 (6 bases). The CDR3 covers 16 residues. The V and J ends lost 2 bases and 0 bases respectively, with 12 bases between them. Germline V gene sequence: CDR1 SGDLS, CDR2 YYNGEE.

CDR3 in amino acids: CASSYAGAGELFF. The CDR3 region has the DNA TGTGCCAGCAGCTATGCGGGGGCCGGGGAGCTGTTTTTT. The rearrangement joins TRBV11-3 to TRBJ2-2, with 7 bases lining up with TRBD2. V was clipped by 4 bases and J by 6 bases; unmatched bases: 2. The CDR3 is 13 amino acids. CDR1 is SGHNT and CDR2 is YENEEA in the germline V gene. Supplemented by reference TRBV11-3 and TRBJ2-2, the full variable domain reads EAGVVQSPRYKIIEKKQPVAFWCNPISGHNTLYWYLQNLGQGPELLIRYENEEAVDDSQLPKDRFSAERLKGVDSTLKIQPAELGDSAVYLCASSYAGAGELFFGEGSRLTVL.

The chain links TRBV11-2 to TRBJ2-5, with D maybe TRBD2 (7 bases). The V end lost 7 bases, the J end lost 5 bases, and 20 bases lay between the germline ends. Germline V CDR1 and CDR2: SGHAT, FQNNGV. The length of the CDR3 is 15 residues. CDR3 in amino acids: CASTLGGGPGETQYF. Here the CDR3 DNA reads TGTGCCAGCACCCTGGGGGGGGGCCCCGGGGAGACCCAGTACTTC.

CDR3 sequence reads: CASSRVRSAAQHF. CDR3 nucleotides: TGTGCCAGCAGTCGGGTTAGATCAGCGGCCCAGCATTTT. V gene TRBV6-5 combines with J gene TRBJ1-5; D gene ambiguous. The V and J ends lost 5 bases and 11 bases respectively, with 16 bases between them. This CDR3 is 13 amino acids long. Germline V gene lookup returns CDR1 MNHEY and CDR2 SVGAGI.

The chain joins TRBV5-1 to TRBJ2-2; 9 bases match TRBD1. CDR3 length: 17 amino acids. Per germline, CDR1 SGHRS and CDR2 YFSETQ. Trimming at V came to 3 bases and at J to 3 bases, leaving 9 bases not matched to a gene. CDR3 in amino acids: CASSSGDRVVDTGELFF. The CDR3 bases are TGCGCCAGCAGCTCCGGGGACAGGGTCGTGGACACCGGGGAGCTGTTTTTT.

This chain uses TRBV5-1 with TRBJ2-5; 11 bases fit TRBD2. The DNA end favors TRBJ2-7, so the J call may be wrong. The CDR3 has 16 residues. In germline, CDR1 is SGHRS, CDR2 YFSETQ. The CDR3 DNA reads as TGCGCCAGCAGCACCACCGCCGGGACTAGCGGCTACGAGCAGTACTTC. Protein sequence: CASSTTAGTSGYEQYF.

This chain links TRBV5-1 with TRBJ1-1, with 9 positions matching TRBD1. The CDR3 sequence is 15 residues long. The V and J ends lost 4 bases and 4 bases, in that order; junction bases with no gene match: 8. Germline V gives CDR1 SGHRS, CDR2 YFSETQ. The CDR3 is CASSKEPGQGTEAFF. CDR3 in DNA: TGCGCCAGCAGCAAAGAGCCGGGACAGGGCACTGAAGCTTTCTTT.

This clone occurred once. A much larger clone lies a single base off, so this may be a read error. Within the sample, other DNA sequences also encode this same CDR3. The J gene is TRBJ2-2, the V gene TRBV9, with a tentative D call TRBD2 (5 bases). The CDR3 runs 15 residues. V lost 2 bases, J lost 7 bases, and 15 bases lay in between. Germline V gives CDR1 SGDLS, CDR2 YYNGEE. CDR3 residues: CASSVASGSNGELFF. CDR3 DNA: TGTGCCAGCAGCGTCGCTAGTGGGAGTAACGGGGAGCTGTTTTTT. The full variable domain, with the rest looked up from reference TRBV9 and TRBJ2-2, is DSGVTQTPKHLITATGQRVTLRCSPRSGDLSVYWYQQSLDQGLQFLIQYYNGEERAKGNILERFSAQQFPDLHSELNLSSLELGDSALYFCASSVASGSNGELFFGEGSRLTVL.

CDR3 bases: TGTGCCCTGGATGAACAGCGGAAGAACACCGGGGAGCTGTTTTTT. Translated: CALDEQRKNTGELFF. This chain joins TRBV30 and TRBJ2-2; D possibly corresponds to TRBD2 (5 bases). The CDR3 has 15 amino acids. Germline CDR1 GTSNPN, CDR2 SVGIG (reference sequence). The V and J ends lost 8 bases and 1 base respectively, with 17 bases between them. Using reference TRBV30 and TRBJ2-2 for the parts outside the CDR3, the full variable domain is SQTIHQWPATLVQPVGSPLSLECTVEGTSNPNLYWYRQAAGRGLQLLFYSVGIGQISSEVPQNLSASRPQDRQFILSSKKLLLSDSGFYLCALDEQRKNTGELFFGEGSRLTVL.

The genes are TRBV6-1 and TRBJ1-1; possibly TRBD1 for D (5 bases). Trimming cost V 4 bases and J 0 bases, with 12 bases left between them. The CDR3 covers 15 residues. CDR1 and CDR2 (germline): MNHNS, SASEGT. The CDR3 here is CASSVDSYMNTEAFF. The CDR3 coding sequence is TGTGCCAGCAGTGTCGACAGTTACATGAACACTGAAGCTTTCTTT.

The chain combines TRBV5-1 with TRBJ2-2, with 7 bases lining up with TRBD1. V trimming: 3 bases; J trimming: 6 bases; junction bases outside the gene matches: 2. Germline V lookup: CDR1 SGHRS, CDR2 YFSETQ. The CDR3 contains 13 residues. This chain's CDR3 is CASSSRGPGELFF. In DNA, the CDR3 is TGCGCCAGCAGCTCAAGGGGGCCCGGGGAGCTGTTTTTT. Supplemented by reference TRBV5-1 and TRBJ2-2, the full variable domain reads KAGVTQTPRYLIKTRGQQVTLSCSPISGHRSVSWYQQTPGQGLQFLFEYFSETQRNKGNFPGRFSGRQFSNSRSEMNVSTLELGDSALYLCASSSRGPGELFFGEGSRLTVL.

The CDR3 DNA reads TGTGCCAGCAGTTCTGGCGGCCTCACAGACTACGAGCAGTACTTC. It translates to CASSSGGLTDYEQYF. This chain connects TRBV28 to TRBJ2-5, with D unclear. TRBJ2-7 explains the end of the DNA better; the J call may be wrong. CDR1 MDHEN and CDR2 SYDVKM come from the germline V gene. This CDR3 contains 15 residues.

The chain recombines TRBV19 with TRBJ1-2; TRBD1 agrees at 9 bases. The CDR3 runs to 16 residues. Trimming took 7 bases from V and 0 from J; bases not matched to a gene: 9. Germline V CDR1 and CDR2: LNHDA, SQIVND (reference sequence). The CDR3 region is CASTPPRQGANYGYTF. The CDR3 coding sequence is TGTGCCAGTACCCCCCCGCGACAGGGGGCTAACTATGGCTACACCTTC.

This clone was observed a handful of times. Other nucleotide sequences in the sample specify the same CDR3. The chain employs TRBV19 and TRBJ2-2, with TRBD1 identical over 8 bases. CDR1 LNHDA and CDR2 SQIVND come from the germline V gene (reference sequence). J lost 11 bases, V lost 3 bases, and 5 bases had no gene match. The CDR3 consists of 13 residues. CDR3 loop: CASSIRGTGELFF. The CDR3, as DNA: TGTGCCAGTAGTATCAGGGGGACAGGAGAGCTGTTTTTT.

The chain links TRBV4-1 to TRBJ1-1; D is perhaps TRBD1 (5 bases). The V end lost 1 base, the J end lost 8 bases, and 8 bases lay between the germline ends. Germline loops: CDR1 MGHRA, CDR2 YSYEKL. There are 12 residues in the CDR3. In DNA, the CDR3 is TGCGCCAGCAGCCAAGTCAGGGAAGAAGCTTTCTTT. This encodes CASSQVREEAFF.

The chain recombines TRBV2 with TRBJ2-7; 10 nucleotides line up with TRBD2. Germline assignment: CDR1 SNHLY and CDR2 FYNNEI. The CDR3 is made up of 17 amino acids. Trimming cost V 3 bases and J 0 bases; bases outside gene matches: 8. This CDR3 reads CASSEFSGGLFSYEQYF. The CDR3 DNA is TGTGCCAGCAGTGAGTTTAGCGGGGGGCTCTTCTCCTACGAGCAGTACTTC.

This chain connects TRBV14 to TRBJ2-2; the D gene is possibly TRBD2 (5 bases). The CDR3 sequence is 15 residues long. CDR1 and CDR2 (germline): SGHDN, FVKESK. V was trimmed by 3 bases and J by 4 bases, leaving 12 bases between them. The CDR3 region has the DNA TGTGCCAGCAGCCAGGCGGGTCCTTCCACCGGGGAGCTGTTTTTT. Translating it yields CASSQAGPSTGELFF.

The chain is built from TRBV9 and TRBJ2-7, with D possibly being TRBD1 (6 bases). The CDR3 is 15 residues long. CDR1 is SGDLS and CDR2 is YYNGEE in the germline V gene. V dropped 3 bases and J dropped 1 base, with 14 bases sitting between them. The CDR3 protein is CASSGGGLWSYEQYF. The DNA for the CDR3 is TGTGCCAGCAGCGGAGGGGGTCTCTGGTCCTACGAGCAGTACTTC.

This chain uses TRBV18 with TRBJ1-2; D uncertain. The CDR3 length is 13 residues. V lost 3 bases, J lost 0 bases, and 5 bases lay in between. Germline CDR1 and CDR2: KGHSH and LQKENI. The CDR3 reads CASSPSANYGYTF. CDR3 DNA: TGTGCCAGCTCACCCTCAGCTAACTATGGCTACACCTTC.

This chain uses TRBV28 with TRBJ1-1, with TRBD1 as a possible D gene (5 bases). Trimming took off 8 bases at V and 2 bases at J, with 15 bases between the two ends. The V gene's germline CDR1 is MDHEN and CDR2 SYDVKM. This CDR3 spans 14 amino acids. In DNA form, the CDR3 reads TGTGCCAGCTTCGGCCTTCAGGGAAACACTGAAGCTTTCTTT. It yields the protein CASFGLQGNTEAFF.

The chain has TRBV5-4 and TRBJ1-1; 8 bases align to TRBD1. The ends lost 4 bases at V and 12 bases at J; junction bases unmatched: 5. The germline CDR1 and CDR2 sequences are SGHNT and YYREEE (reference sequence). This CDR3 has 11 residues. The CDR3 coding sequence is TGTGCCAGCAGCCCCGGACAGGGAACTTTCTTT. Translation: CASSPGQGTFF. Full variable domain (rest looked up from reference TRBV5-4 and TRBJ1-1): ETGVTQSPTHLIKTRGQQVTLRCSSQSGHNTVSWYQQALGQGPQFIFQYYREEENGRGNFPPRFSGLQFPNYSSELNVNALELDDSALYLCASSPGQGTFFGQGTRLTVV.

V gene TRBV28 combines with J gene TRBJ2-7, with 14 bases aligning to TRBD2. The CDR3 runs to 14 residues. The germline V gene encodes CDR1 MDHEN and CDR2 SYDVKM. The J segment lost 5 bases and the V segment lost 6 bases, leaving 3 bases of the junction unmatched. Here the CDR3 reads CASSGLAGGNEQYF. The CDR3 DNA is TGTGCCAGCAGCGGACTAGCGGGAGGCAACGAGCAGTACTTC.

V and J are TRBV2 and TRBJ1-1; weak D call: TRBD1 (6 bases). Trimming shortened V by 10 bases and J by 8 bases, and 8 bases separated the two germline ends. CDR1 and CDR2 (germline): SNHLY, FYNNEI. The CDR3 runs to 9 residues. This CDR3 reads CAIGTEAFF. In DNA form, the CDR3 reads TGTGCCATTGGGACAGAAGCTTTCTTT.

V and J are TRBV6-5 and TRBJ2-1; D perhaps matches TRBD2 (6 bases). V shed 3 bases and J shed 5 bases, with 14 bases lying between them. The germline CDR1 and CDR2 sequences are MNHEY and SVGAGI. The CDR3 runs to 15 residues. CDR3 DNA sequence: TGTGCCAGCAGTTATGGAGGGCGCGTGAACAATGAGCAGTTCTTC. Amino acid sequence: CASSYGGRVNNEQFF.

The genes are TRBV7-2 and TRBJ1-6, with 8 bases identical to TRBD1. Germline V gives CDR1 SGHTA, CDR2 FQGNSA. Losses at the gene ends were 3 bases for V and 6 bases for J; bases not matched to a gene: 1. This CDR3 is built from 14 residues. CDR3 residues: CASSFDRGNSPLHF. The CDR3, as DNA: TGTGCCAGCAGCTTTGACAGGGGTAATTCACCCCTCCACTTT.